The T cell receptor (beta chain) described here comes from a study of T-cell reconstitution after alpha-beta-depleted transplantation in children. Overall study findings and caveats: Expanded graft clones numbering several hundred reportedly gave rise to alpha-beta T cells about two months after transplant.

A remark on this clonotype: Its antigen is not known.

The CDR3 covers 14 residues. Germline CDR1 and CDR2: LGHNA and YSLEER. J was trimmed by 7 bases and V by 0 bases; bases with no gene match: 4. The authors prepared the TCRbeta library with unique molecular identifiers. Each CDR3 protein is one row after TCRdb ran MiXCR on the PCR reads. Of 330,000 or so distinct CDR3 sequences in the sample, about 9.4% are singletons; the top ten hold 7.5%. Sample: PBMCs, taken before TCRalphabeta/CD19-depleted stem cell transplant. This chain links TRBV4-3 with TRBJ2-3; TRBD1 aligns across 7 bases. This clonotype was obtained from a boy younger than two with acute myeloid leukemia, due to receive a stem cell transplant. In DNA form, the CDR3 reads TGCGCCAGCAGCCAAGATCCAGGGGGAAATACGCAGTATTTT. It specifies CASSQDPGGNTQYF.